These 23 T cell receptor beta chains came from one sample sequenced in a study of T cell repertoires in cytomegalovirus infection (dated by TCRdb to 2018 to 2020). TCRdb shows the sequencer as Illumina HiSeq 1500. TCRdb took the public reads, trimmed them with fastp at Q25, ran MiXCR for clone calling and kept in-frame beta chains. Every CDR3 protein is listed once, alongside the most common genes and DNA of its rows. A total of 250,000 to 300,000 distinct CDR3 sequences appear in this sample, roughly 23% of them only once. Of the sample, 11% to 15% is held by the ten largest clones. The sample was PBMCs. These receptors were collected from a human donor in good health (CMV status not recorded). Some clones in this sample may be carry-over from other donors' samples.

This clonotype has more than one count but fewer than ten. The rearrangement joins TRBV28 to TRBJ2-4, with 9 bases identical to TRBD2. Germline trimming cut 7 bases from V and 6 bases from J; bases unmatched to any gene: 7. In germline, CDR1 is MDHEN, CDR2 SYDVKM. This CDR3 spans 14 amino acids. CDR3: CASMPTSGVNIQYF. CDR3 coding DNA: TGTGCCAGCATGCCGACTAGCGGAGTAAACATTCAGTACTTC.

This clonotype was observed many times. The chain couples TRBV7-2 to TRBJ1-2; D unresolved. With 5 bases removed from V and 6 bases from J, the gap between germline ends came to 7 bases. The CDR3 is 11 amino acids. Germline V CDR1 and CDR2: SGHTA, FQGNSA. The CDR3 spells CASSAGHGYTF. The CDR3 coding sequence is TGTGCCAGCAGCGCAGGACATGGCTACACCTTC. Complete variable domain (other parts from reference TRBV7-2 and TRBJ1-2): GAGVSQSPSNKVTEKGKDVELRCDPISGHTALYWYRQSLGQGLEFLIYFQGNSAPDKSGLPSDRFSAERTGGSVSTLTIQRTQQEDSAVYLCASSAGHGYTFGSGTRLTVV.

The V and J genes are TRBV11-2 and TRBJ2-7; D remains ambiguous. Trimming removed 0 bases from V and 0 bases from J, with 9 bases in between. The CDR3 runs to 15 residues. Germline V gives CDR1 SGHAT, CDR2 FQNNGV. Here the CDR3 reads CASSLDPSPSYEQYF. Written as DNA, the CDR3 is TGTGCCAGCAGCTTAGATCCATCTCCCTCCTACGAGCAGTACTTC.

The table lists this clonotype with many counts. The chain recombines TRBV7-2 with TRBJ2-7; a weak D match, TRBD1 (6 bases). The CDR3 totals 13 residues. Trimming took off 2 bases at V and 7 bases at J, with 12 bases between the two ends. CDR1 SGHTA and CDR2 FQGNSA come from the germline V gene. CDR3: CASSLSQGREQYF. CDR3 sequence (DNA): TGTGCCAGCAGCTTATCTCAGGGGCGGGAGCAGTACTTC.

Only a few counts were recorded for this clonotype. The chain combines TRBV19 with TRBJ1-5, with D possibly matching TRBD1 (6 bases). The CDR3 runs 15 residues. CDR1 is LNHDA and CDR2 is SQIVND in the germline V gene (reference sequence). Trimming took off 2 bases at V and 4 bases at J, with 12 bases between the two ends. This chain's CDR3 is CASSIFGQLNQPQHF. The CDR3 DNA is TGTGCCAGTAGTATATTCGGACAGTTGAATCAGCCCCAGCATTTT. The full variable domain, rest sourced from reference TRBV19 and TRBJ1-5, is DGGITQSPKYLFRKEGQNVTLSCEQNLNHDAMYWYRQDPGQGLRLIYYSQIVNDFQKGDIAEGYSVSREKKESFPLTVTSAQKNPTAFYLCASSIFGQLNQPQHFGDGTRLSIL.

This rearrangement joins TRBV5-1 to TRBJ2-1; 7 positions match TRBD2. The CDR3 extends over 16 amino acids. Germline-derived CDR1 and CDR2 are SGHRS and YFSETQ. With 1 base clipped from V and 7 bases from J, the junction kept 11 bases outside the gene matches. Here the CDR3 reads CASSLFLSSGGNEQFF. The CDR3 DNA follows: TGCGCCAGCAGCTTGTTTCTGTCTAGCGGAGGTAATGAGCAGTTCTTC.

This clonotype was seen just once. The chain carries TRBV5-1 and TRBJ1-1, with 10 bases lining up with TRBD1. With V trimmed by 5 bases and J by 4 bases, 5 bases remained unmatched. The CDR3 is made up of 14 amino acids. The V gene's germline CDR1 is SGHRS and CDR2 YFSETQ. The CDR3 coding sequence is TGCGCCAGCAGGTTCGGACAGGGGGGCACTGAAGCTTTCTTT. Its protein is CASRFGQGGTEAFF. The entire variable domain, with the rest obtained from reference TRBV5-1 and TRBJ1-1, is as follows: KAGVTQTPRYLIKTRGQQVTLSCSPISGHRSVSWYQQTPGQGLQFLFEYFSETQRNKGNFPGRFSGRQFSNSRSEMNVSTLELGDSALYLCASRFGQGGTEAFFGQGTRLTVV.

This clonotype was observed many times. Here the CDR3 reads CASSLVGTSGRNEQFF. The CDR3 bases are TGTGCCAGCAGCTTAGTCGGGACTAGCGGGAGAAATGAGCAGTTCTTC. This chain uses TRBV11-2 with TRBJ2-1; 14 bases fit TRBD2. The V and J ends lost 1 base and 7 bases, in that order; junction bases with no gene match: 3. The CDR3 has 16 amino acids. Germline CDR1 reads SGHAT; CDR2 reads FQNNGV.

This clonotype has a count of ten or more. V and J are TRBV7-2 and TRBJ2-7; no clear D. CDR1 and CDR2 (germline): SGHTA, FQGNSA. V lost 3 bases and J 3 bases, leaving 12 bases between the germline ends. The CDR3 sequence is 14 residues long. This chain's CDR3 is CASSFPGQLYEQYF. CDR3 coding DNA: TGTGCCAGCAGCTTTCCGGGCCAGCTCTACGAGCAGTACTTC.

The V and J genes are TRBV15 and TRBJ1-2, with no clear D. The CDR3 contains 15 residues. Germline V gene data show CDR1 as LNHNV and CDR2 as YYDKDF (reference sequence). V was trimmed by 0 bases and J by 7 bases, leaving 15 bases between them. The CDR3 sequence is CATSRDIGQVRGYTF. The CDR3 DNA is TGTGCCACCAGCAGAGATATAGGGCAGGTCCGTGGCTACACCTTC.

This clonotype was seen once. V usage is TRBV19 and J usage is TRBJ2-7; D is uncertain. The CDR3 covers 14 residues. Germline loops: CDR1 LNHDA, CDR2 SQIVND (reference sequence). The V end lost 1 base, the J end lost 1 base, and 8 bases lay between the germline ends. CDR3 amino acids: CASSIGRNSYEQYF. The CDR3 DNA reads as TGTGCCAGTAGTATAGGAAGAAATTCCTACGAGCAGTACTTC.

The chain employs TRBV28 and TRBJ1-3; no definite D call. Trimming took off 1 base at V and 0 bases at J, with 7 bases between the two ends. Germline CDR1 is MDHEN and CDR2 is SYDVKM. CDR3 length: 15 residues. The CDR3 sequence: CASSLYNPSGNTIYF. CDR3 coding DNA: TGTGCCAGCAGTTTATACAACCCCTCTGGAAACACCATATATTTT.

The V gene is TRBV20-1, the J gene TRBJ1-2; 11 nucleotides match TRBD1. Per germline, CDR1 DFQATT and CDR2 SNEGSKA (reference sequence). This CDR3 is built from 15 residues. Germline trimming cut 7 bases from V and 8 bases from J; bases unmatched to any gene: 15. The CDR3 loop reads CSVPQAGQGVYGYTF. CDR3 coding DNA: TGCAGTGTCCCACAGGCGGGACAGGGGGTGTACGGCTACACCTTC.

This chain joins TRBV15 and TRBJ1-5; no clear D gene. V lost 0 bases and J 3 bases, leaving 9 bases between the germline ends. CDR1 is LNHNV, CDR2 YYDKDF, per germline (reference sequence). The CDR3 has 15 residues. DNA of the CDR3: TGTGCCACCAGCAGAGATATACGGGTCAATCAGCCCCAGCATTTT. Amino acids: CATSRDIRVNQPQHF.

The genes are TRBV4-1 and TRBJ1-2; 8 bases map to TRBD1. V lost 0 bases and J lost 8; bases outside the gene matches: 8. CDR3 length equals 15 residues. Per the germline V gene, CDR1 is MGHRA and CDR2 is YSYEKL. CDR3 sequence (DNA): TGCGCCAGCAGCCAAGAGCGGACAGGGAGATTCGGCTACACCTTC. Its protein product is CASSQERTGRFGYTF.

V is TRBV19 and J is TRBJ2-1; D is uncertain. V gave up 6 bases and J gave up 0 bases, with 27 bases separating them. The germline CDR1 and CDR2 sequences are LNHDA and SQIVND (reference sequence). This CDR3 region has 20 residues. Here the CDR3 reads CASRQYGPIPPPGSYNEQFF. In DNA form, the CDR3 reads TGTGCCAGTAGGCAGTACGGACCCATCCCTCCCCCAGGCTCCTACAATGAGCAGTTCTTC.

This clonotype was seen many times. The V call is TRBV7-2, the J call TRBJ2-5; D perhaps matches TRBD2 (5 bases). CDR3 size: 16 residues. Deletions cut 5 bases from V and 7 bases from J, with 23 bases between. Germline-derived CDR1 and CDR2 are SGHTA and FQGNSA. CDR3 bases: TGTGCCAGCAGCCCCCCTCTTTTAGCGACCGTGGGGACCCAGTACTTC. Amino acids: CASSPPLLATVGTQYF.

This clonotype has a handful of counts. This rearrangement joins TRBV19 to TRBJ1-1; D ambiguous. The ends were cut back, 5 bases at V and 6 bases at J, with 19 bases in the middle. The germline V gene encodes CDR1 LNHDA and CDR2 SQIVND (reference sequence). The CDR3 has 15 amino acids. The CDR3 spells CASSLNNNLLPEAFF. The CDR3 DNA sequence: TGTGCCAGTAGTCTCAACAATAACTTACTCCCTGAAGCTTTCTTT.

The chain combines TRBV7-2 with TRBJ2-4; TRBD1 or TRBD2 may be the D gene (5 bases each). V lost 5 bases to trimming and J lost 3 bases, with 11 bases between them. The CDR3 is 14 amino acids. In germline, CDR1 is SGHTA, CDR2 FQGNSA. The chain's CDR3 is CASSVRDDKNIQYF. CDR3 nucleotides: TGTGCCAGCAGCGTCAGGGACGACAAAAACATTCAGTACTTC.

V usage is TRBV7-3 and J usage is TRBJ1-1; a possible D gene is TRBD1 (5 bases). Germline-derived CDR1 and CDR2 are SGHTA and FQGTGA. This CDR3 has 14 amino acids. V was clipped by 5 bases and J by 5 bases, with 15 bases between them. The chain's CDR3 is CASSPAGGGTEAFF. CDR3 nucleotides: TGTGCCAGCAGCCCGGCGGGGGGGGGAACTGAAGCTTTCTTT.

The rearrangement joins TRBV6-2 or TRBV6-3 to TRBJ2-3; D perhaps matches TRBD2 (6 bases). Trimming pared 7 bases from V and 1 base from J, leaving 18 bases between. This CDR3 is built from 16 residues. The V gene's germline CDR1 is MNHEY and CDR2 SVGEGT. The CDR3 loop reads CASTPPWDSGTDTQYF. The CDR3 nucleotides are TGTGCCAGCACTCCCCCGTGGGACTCCGGCACAGATACGCAGTATTTT.

The genes are TRBV27 and TRBJ2-7; the match to TRBD1 covers 10 bases. Germline V CDR1 and CDR2: MNHEY, SMNVEV (reference sequence). This CDR3 spans 15 amino acids. J gave up 3 bases and V 4 bases, and 6 bases lay outside the gene matches. The CDR3 loop reads CASSSLGTGDYEQYF. The CDR3 region has the DNA TGTGCCAGCAGTTCTCTGGGGACAGGGGACTACGAGCAGTACTTC.

The rearrangement uses TRBV28 and TRBJ2-7; TRBD2 matches at 7 bases. This CDR3 spans 13 amino acids. V trimming: 11 bases; J trimming: 0 bases; junction bases outside the gene matches: 7. Germline CDR1 MDHEN, CDR2 SYDVKM. The DNA of the CDR3 is TGTGCCGGGTCTAGCGGAAGCTCCTACGAGCAGTACTTC. It is translated as CAGSSGSSYEQYF.